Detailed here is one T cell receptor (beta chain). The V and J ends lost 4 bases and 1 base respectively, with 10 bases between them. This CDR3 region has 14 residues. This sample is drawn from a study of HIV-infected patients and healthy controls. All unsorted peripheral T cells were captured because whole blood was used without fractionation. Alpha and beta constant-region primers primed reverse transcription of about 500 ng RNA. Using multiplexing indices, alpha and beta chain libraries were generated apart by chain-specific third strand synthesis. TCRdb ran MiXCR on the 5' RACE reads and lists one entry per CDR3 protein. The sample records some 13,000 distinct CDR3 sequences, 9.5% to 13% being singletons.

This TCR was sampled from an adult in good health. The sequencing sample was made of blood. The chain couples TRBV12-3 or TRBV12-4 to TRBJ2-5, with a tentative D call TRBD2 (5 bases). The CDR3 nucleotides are TGTGCCAGCAGTTCGGGGTTGGCCCAAGAGACCCAGTACTTC. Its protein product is CASSSGLAQETQYF.